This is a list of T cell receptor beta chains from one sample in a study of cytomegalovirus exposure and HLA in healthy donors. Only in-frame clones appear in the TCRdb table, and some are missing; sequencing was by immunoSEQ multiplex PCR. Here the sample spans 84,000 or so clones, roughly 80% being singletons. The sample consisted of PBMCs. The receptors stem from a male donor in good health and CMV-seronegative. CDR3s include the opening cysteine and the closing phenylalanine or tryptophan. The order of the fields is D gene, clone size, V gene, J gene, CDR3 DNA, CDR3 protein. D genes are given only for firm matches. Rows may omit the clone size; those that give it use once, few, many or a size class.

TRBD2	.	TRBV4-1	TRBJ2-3	TGCGCCAGCAGCCAAGAGGAGGGACTAGCGGGGGGCCTGGCGAGCACAGATACGCAGTATTTT	CASSQEEGLAGGLASTDTQYF
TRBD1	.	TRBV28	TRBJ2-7	TGTGCCAGCAGTAGGTCCGGGACAGGGCTCCACGAGCAGTACTTC	CASSRSGTGLHEQYF
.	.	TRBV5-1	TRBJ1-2	TGCGCCAGCAGCTTGGGGACAGCCCGTTATGGCTACACCTTC	CASSLGTARYGYTF
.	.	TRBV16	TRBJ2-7	TGTGCCAGCAGCCAGCAATGGACAAATTCCTACGAGCAGTACTTC	CASSQQWTNSYEQYF
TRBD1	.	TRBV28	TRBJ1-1	TGTGCCAGCTGGGACCGAGCAGGGGGCACTGAAGCTTTCTTT	CASWDRAGGTEAFF
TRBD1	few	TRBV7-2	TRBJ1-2	TGTGCCAGCAGCTCGACAGGGGCCCTCTATGGCTACACCTTC	CASSSTGALYGYTF
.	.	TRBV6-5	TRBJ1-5	TGTGCCAGCAGTTACCAACAGAATCAGCCCCAGCATTTT	CASSYQQNQPQHF
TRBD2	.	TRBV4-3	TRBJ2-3	TGCGCCAGCAGCCAGTCACCACTAGCGGGGGGTACAGATACGCAGTATTTT	CASSQSPLAGGTDTQYF
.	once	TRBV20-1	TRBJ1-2	TGCAGTGCCCCCCTGGCTGGTGGCTACACCTTC	CSAPLAGGYTF
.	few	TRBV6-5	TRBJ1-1	TGTGCCAGCAGTTACTCTCCAGGGGCAGAGAACACTGAAGCTTTCTTT	CASSYSPGAENTEAFF
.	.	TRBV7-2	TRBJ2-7	TGTGCCAGCAGCGTTAGCTCGTCTACCCAGTACTTC	CASSVSSSTQYF
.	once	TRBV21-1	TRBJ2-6	TGTGCCAGCAGCAAAAGACAGGGGGCCAACGTCCTGACTTTC	CASSKRQGANVLTF
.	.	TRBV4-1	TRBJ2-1	TGCGCCAGCGGTTTGGGAGCTTCGGATGAGCAGTTCTTC	CASGLGASDEQFF
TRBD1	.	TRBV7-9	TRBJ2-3	TGTGCCAGCAGCCCCGGGGACAGGGGGCTCACAGATACGCAGTATTTT	CASSPGDRGLTDTQYF
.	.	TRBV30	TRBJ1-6	TGTGCCTGGAGTGCGGGGGATTATAATTCACCCCTCCACTTT	CAWSAGDYNSPLHF
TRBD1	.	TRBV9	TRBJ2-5	TGTGCCAGCAGCGCTTGGGACAGGGGAGGAGAGACCCAGTACTTC	CASSAWDRGGETQYF
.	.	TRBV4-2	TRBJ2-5	TGTGCCAGCAGCGGCGAGCCCCTAGGAGGGGAGACCCAGTACTTC	CASSGEPLGGETQYF
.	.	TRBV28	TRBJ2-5	TGTGCCAGCAGTTCCGGGACTCCTAAAGAGACCCAGTACTTC	CASSSGTPKETQYF
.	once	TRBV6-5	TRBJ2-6	TGTGCCACCACCTCTGGGGCCAACGGCCTGACTTTC	CATTSGANGLTF
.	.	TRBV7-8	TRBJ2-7	TGTGCCAGCAGCTTAGGTGCAGGGGGGACCTACGAGCAGTACTTC	CASSLGAGGTYEQYF
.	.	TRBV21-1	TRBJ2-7	TGTGCCAGCAGCAAAGGTGGACAGGGGAGCCTTGGCTACGAGCAGTACTTC	CASSKGGQGSLGYEQYF
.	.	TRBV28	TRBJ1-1	TGTGCCAGCAGTTTAGAGGGGGGGCCCCCTTCCACTGAAGCTTTCTTT	CASSLEGGPPSTEAFF
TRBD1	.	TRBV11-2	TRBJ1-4	TGTGCCAGCAGCTTAGCGGACAGGAATGAAAAACTGTTTTTT	CASSLADRNEKLFF
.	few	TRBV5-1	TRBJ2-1	TGCGCCAGCAGCTTGGATGGGACTTCGGGGTACAATGAGCAGTTCTTC	CASSLDGTSGYNEQFF
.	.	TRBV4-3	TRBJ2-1	TGCGCCAGCAGCCAAGTAATGTCGGGAGTAGATGAGCAGTTCTTC	CASSQVMSGVDEQFF
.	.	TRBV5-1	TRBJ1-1	TGCGCCAGCAGCCCCTCCTTGGGGGGGAGAGGCACTGAAGCTTTCTTT	CASSPSLGGRGTEAFF
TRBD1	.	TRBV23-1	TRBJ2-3	TGCGCCAGCAGTCAGTCCACCCACACCCCTCGTCGGGACAGGGTTTGGACAGATACGCAGTATTTT	CASSQSTHTPRRDRVWTDTQYF
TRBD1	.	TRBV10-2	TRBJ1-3	TGCGCCAGCAGTGAGTCGGGGCAGGGGGCTTCCGACTCTGGAAACACCATATATTTT	CASSESGQGASDSGNTIYF
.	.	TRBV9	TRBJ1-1	TGTGCCAGCAGCAGGGGTACTGAAGCTTTCTTT	CASSRGTEAFF
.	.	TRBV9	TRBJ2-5	TGTGCCAGCAGCGTAGACGGGGAGGAGACCCAGTACTTC	CASSVDGEETQYF
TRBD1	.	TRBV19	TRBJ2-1	TGTGCCAGTCTCCCCCGGGACAGGTCCCTAAATGAGCAGTTCTTC	CASLPRDRSLNEQFF
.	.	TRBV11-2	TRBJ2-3	TGTGCCAGCCGGGGGACCATTAGCACAGATACGCAGTATTTT	CASRGTISTDTQYF
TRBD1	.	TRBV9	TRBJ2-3	TGTGCCAGCAGCGTAGAGGGGGCGGATACGCAGTATTTT	CASSVEGADTQYF
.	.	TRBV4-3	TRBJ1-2	TGCGCCAGCAGCCAAGTACCGACAGCTAACTATGGCTACACCTTC	CASSQVPTANYGYTF
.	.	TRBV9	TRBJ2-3	TGTGCCAGCAGCCCAATCACAGATACGCAGTATTTT	CASSPITDTQYF
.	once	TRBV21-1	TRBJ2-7	TGTGCCAGCACCCCCCGAGGGTTGGTTATTCACGGCTACGAGCAGTACTTT	CASTPRGLVIHGYEQYF
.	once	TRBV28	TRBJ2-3	TGTGCCAGCAGTTCAATGGCCACAGATACGCAGTATTTT	CASSSMATDTQYF
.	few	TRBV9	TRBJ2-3	TGTGCCAGCAGCCCTGAGACCGTCACTAATACGCAGTATTTT	CASSPETVTNTQYF
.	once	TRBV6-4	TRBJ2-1	TGTGCCAGCAGCGCTCAGGGGTCCAAGGGGAATGAGCAGTTCTTC	CASSAQGSKGNEQFF
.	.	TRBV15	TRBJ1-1	TGTGCCACCAGCAGAGACATGGACTTCAACACTGAAGCTTTCTTT	CATSRDMDFNTEAFF
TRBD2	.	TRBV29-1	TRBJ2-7	TGCAGCGTTGCGGGGACTAGCGACTCCTACGAGCAGTACTTC	CSVAGTSDSYEQYF
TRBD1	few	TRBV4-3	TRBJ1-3	TGCGCCAGCAGCCAGGAAAGGGGGCGCGGGGGAAACACCATATATTTT	CASSQERGRGGNTIYF